These 20 T cell receptor beta chains share one sample of origin, sequenced in a study of blood T cells in healthy people across ages. It was with a sample-barcoded 5' primer and a J-beta primer mix that a second PCR of roughly 7 to 12 cycles was run. TCRdb reanalysed the 5' RACE reads using MiXCR and keeps one entry per CDR3 protein. The top ten hold approximately 17% of the sample, which has approximately 1,100,000 distinct CDR3 sequences, under 55% seen once. Sequenced input: blood. These receptors originate from a woman aged 55-69 years in good health.

The chain links TRBV27 to TRBJ2-7; D not resolved. The germline V and J ends were trimmed by 1 base and 7 bases, with 11 bases remaining between them. The CDR3 has 13 amino acids. CDR1 and CDR2 from the germline V gene are MNHEY and SMNVEV (reference sequence). CDR3 protein: CASSLLATTEQYF. The CDR3 DNA follows: TGTGCCAGCAGTTTATTGGCCACAACTGAGCAGTACTTC.

This clonotype came up a few times. In DNA form, the CDR3 reads TGTGCCAGCAGAGTAGGGTATTCACCCCTCCACTTT. It encodes CASRVGYSPLHF. The chain couples TRBV27 to TRBJ1-6; no reliable D call. The CDR3 extends over 12 amino acids. Between the trimmed V and J ends, which lost 6 bases and 8 bases, there was a span of 8 bases. The germline gives CDR1 MNHEY, CDR2 SMNVEV (reference sequence).

This clonotype has a handful of counts. J is TRBJ1-2 and V is TRBV29-1; D remains unclear. CDR3 length equals 12 residues. Germline CDR1 SQVTM, CDR2 ANQGSEA. The germline V and J ends were trimmed by 0 bases and 2 bases, with 4 bases remaining between them. The CDR3 nucleotides read TGCAGCGTTGAAGACAGGAACTATGGCTACACCTTC. Protein product: CSVEDRNYGYTF.

The V and J genes are TRBV28 and TRBJ2-5; 9 bases line up with TRBD2. Judging by the DNA end, TRBJ2-7 fits better; the J call may be wrong. Germline V lookup: CDR1 MDHEN, CDR2 SYDVKM. This CDR3 is 14 amino acids long. Written as DNA, the CDR3 is TGTGCCAGCAGTAGAGGTGGGACTAGCAACGAGCAGTACTTC. As protein: CASSRGGTSNEQYF.

The chain has TRBV10-2 and TRBJ1-1; D uncertain. Germline CDR1 is WSHSY and CDR2 is SAAADI. The CDR3 sequence is 15 residues long. V was trimmed by 2 bases and J by 6 bases, leaving 16 bases between them. CDR3 DNA: TGCGCCAGCAGTGAGGGGTCGCTCCCAAGGGCTGAAGCTTTCTTT. It specifies CASSEGSLPRAEAFF.

V and J are TRBV7-2 and TRBJ1-1; D might be TRBD1 (6 bases). The V and J ends lost 6 bases and 1 base respectively, with 12 bases between them. From germline, CDR1 is SGHTA and CDR2 FQGNSA. CDR3 length: 14 residues. The CDR3 here is CASRLRGWNTEAFF. The CDR3 DNA sequence: TGTGCCAGCAGACTAAGGGGGTGGAACACTGAAGCTTTCTTT. Based on the CDR3 plus reference TRBV7-2 and TRBJ1-1, the full variable domain is GAGVSQSPSNKVTEKGKDVELRCDPISGHTALYWYRQSLGQGLEFLIYFQGNSAPDKSGLPSDRFSAERTGGSVSTLTIQRTQQEDSAVYLCASRLRGWNTEAFFGQGTRLTVV.

The chain has TRBV5-1 and TRBJ2-7; D is ambiguous. The germline V and J ends were trimmed by 0 bases and 2 bases, with 12 bases remaining between them. Germline-derived CDR1 and CDR2 are SGHRS and YFSETQ. CDR3 length: 15 amino acids. CDR3 residues: CASSLGHTDAYEQYF. DNA of the CDR3: TGCGCCAGCAGCTTGGGACACACGGACGCCTACGAGCAGTACTTC.

The chain has TRBV20-1 and TRBJ2-3; 8 bases match TRBD2. The CDR3 spans 16 residues. Germline-derived CDR1 and CDR2 are DFQATT and SNEGSKA (reference sequence). With 5 bases clipped from V and 7 bases from J, the junction kept 17 bases outside the gene matches. The CDR3 nucleotides are TGCAGTGCTTGCTGCCCGACTAGCGAGGTTGTATATACGCAGTATTTT. Translating gives CSACCPTSEVVYTQYF.

In this sample, this clonotype turned up a few times. This chain links TRBV12-3 or TRBV12-4 with TRBJ1-2; D uncertain. V lost 0 bases and J 7 bases, leaving 12 bases between the germline ends. The CDR3 spans 14 residues. CDR3 sequence (DNA): TGTGCCAGCAGTTTAGCGCTAAGGTCGGGTGGCTACACCTTC. It encodes CASSLALRSGGYTF.

The V and J genes are TRBV20-1 and TRBJ2-5; 7 nucleotides align to TRBD2. Germline CDR1 and CDR2: DFQATT and SNEGSKA (reference sequence). The CDR3 spans 14 residues. The V gene end was trimmed by 3 bases and the J gene end by 11 bases; junction bases not matched to a gene: 15. In DNA, the CDR3 is TGCAGTGCTAGGGTGGCGGGAGAGATTCATGAGCAGTACTTC. Its protein product is CSARVAGEIHEQYF.

This chain links TRBV20-1 with TRBJ1-6; 7 nucleotides agree with TRBD1. The V and J ends lost 5 bases and 7 bases, in that order; junction bases with no gene match: 11. The CDR3 has 15 amino acids. Germline lookup yields CDR1 DFQATT and CDR2 SNEGSKA (reference sequence). The CDR3 region is CSARTTGSVNSPLHF. CDR3 sequence (DNA): TGCAGTGCTCGTACGACAGGGAGCGTCAATTCACCCCTCCACTTT.

The chain joins TRBV7-6 to TRBJ1-3; D call uncertain. Germline CDR1 reads SGHVS; CDR2 reads FNYEAQ. Trimming cost V 1 base and J 4 bases, with 5 bases left between them. CDR3 length equals 13 residues. The CDR3 nucleotides read TGTGCCAGCAGCTTAGACCGGGGAAACACCATATATTTT. Its translation is CASSLDRGNTIYF. Full variable domain (rest looked up from reference TRBV7-6 and TRBJ1-3): GAGVSQSPRYKVTKRGQDVALRCDPISGHVSLYWYRQALGQGPEFLTYFNYEAQQDKSGLPNDRFSAERPEGSISTLTIQRTEQRDSAMYRCASSLDRGNTIYFGEGSWLTVV.

This chain joins TRBV5-5 and TRBJ1-2; D gene unclear. The CDR3 is 16 amino acids. Germline V gene data show CDR1 as SGHKS and CDR2 as YYEKEE (reference sequence). Deletions cut 4 bases from V and 0 bases from J, with 16 bases between. As DNA, the CDR3 is TGTGCCAGCAGCCACGAATTGGACGGAGCTAACTATGGCTACACCTTC. This sequence encodes CASSHELDGANYGYTF.

The gene calls are TRBV20-1 and TRBJ1-2; tentatively, D is TRBD1 (6 bases). V was pared by 6 bases and J by 3 bases, with 17 bases between. CDR3 length: 14 residues. From germline, CDR1 is DFQATT and CDR2 SNEGSKA (reference sequence). The chain's CDR3 is CSAPNRVVDYGYTF. In DNA, the CDR3 is TGCAGTGCCCCTAACAGGGTTGTCGACTATGGCTACACCTTC.

Notes on this clonotype: This clone may be a read error of a much larger clone one base away. The chain joins TRBV6-1 to TRBJ2-7; D gene unclear. Per germline, CDR1 MNHNS and CDR2 SASEGT. The CDR3 is 14 amino acids. CDR3 protein: CANSGTPRSYEQYF. CDR3 coding DNA: TGTGCCAACAGTGGCACGCCACGTTCCTACGAGCAGTACTTC.

CDR3 sequence reads: CASSFPGTPALLGLDTQYF. CDR3 bases: TGTGCCAGCAGCTTCCCCGGGACACCCGCCTTGCTAGGGTTAGATACGCAGTATTTT. The chain links TRBV7-9 to TRBJ2-3; D may be TRBD1 (6 bases). V dropped 3 bases and J dropped 5 bases, with 27 bases sitting between them. This CDR3 region has 19 residues. CDR1 is SEHNR and CDR2 is FQNEAQ in the germline V gene (reference sequence).

The genes are TRBV7-8 and TRBJ2-4, with 8 nucleotides matching TRBD2. The CDR3 sequence is 19 residues long. Germline trimming cut 5 bases from V and 0 bases from J; bases unmatched to any gene: 15. The V gene's germline CDR1 is SGHVS and CDR2 FQNEAQ. In nucleotides, the CDR3 is TGTGCCAGCAGCCCCCCGCCAGCGGGAGAAGAGCTAGCCAAAAACATTCAGTACTTC. Amino acid sequence: CASSPPPAGEELAKNIQYF. The variable domain in full, completed from reference TRBV7-8 and TRBJ2-4, reads GAGVSQSPRYKVAKRGQDVALRCDPISGHVSLFWYQQALGQGPEFLTYFQNEAQLDKSGLPSDRFFAERPEGSVSTLKIQRTQQEDSAVYLCASSPPPAGEELAKNIQYFGAGTRLSVL.

The chain recombines TRBV27 with TRBJ2-1, with 13 positions matching TRBD2. The DNA end is a closer match to TRBJ2-7, so the J assignment may be wrong. Germline CDR1 reads MNHEY; CDR2 reads SMNVEV (reference sequence). The CDR3 length is 17 residues. CDR3 residues: CASSLLAGGSTYNEQYF. CDR3 bases: TGTGCCAGCAGTCTACTAGCGGGGGGGTCCACCTACAATGAGCAGTACTTC.

The V and J genes are TRBV20-1 and TRBJ1-2; TRBD1 might be the D (5 bases). This CDR3 comprises 12 residues. Germline CDR1 DFQATT, CDR2 SNEGSKA (reference sequence). V lost 4 bases to trimming and J lost 5 bases, with 11 bases between them. DNA of the CDR3: TGCAGTGCTACTCGACAGATTTATGGCTACACCTTC. Its protein is CSATRQIYGYTF.

This chain uses TRBV7-9 with TRBJ2-3, with 13 nucleotides matching TRBD2. V lost 5 bases and J lost 3; bases outside the gene matches: 5. The CDR3 length is 16 residues. CDR1 SEHNR and CDR2 FQNEAQ come from the germline V gene (reference sequence). DNA for the CDR3: TGTGCCAGCAGCCCCCCGGGACTAGCGGGAACAGATACGCAGTATTTT. It is translated as CASSPPGLAGTDTQYF.